This T cell receptor beta chain derives from a study of T cell responses to AZD1222 COVID-19 vaccine. J gave up 4 bases and V 5 bases, and 9 bases lay outside the gene matches. The germline V gene has CDR1 LNHDA and CDR2 SQIVND (reference sequence). This CDR3 contains 15 residues. The repertoire was sequenced with immunoSEQ multiplex PCR; TCRdb's copy has only in-frame clones and lacks some. Counted here are 100,000 to 150,000 clones, about 90% occurring once; the ten biggest clones make up 7.6%. The receptor's source is an adult in good health. V usage is TRBV19 and J usage is TRBJ2-7; 9 bases are a match to TRBD1. The specimen comprised peripheral blood, sampled on day 0 of AZD1222 vaccination. CDR3 amino acids: CASSASGTGLYEQYF. The CDR3 bases are TGTGCCAGTAGTGCCTCCGGGACAGGGCTTTACGAGCAGTACTTC.